The T cell receptor (beta chain) described here comes from a study of shared clonotypes between healthy human individuals. There were no recent acute infections or vaccinations among the donors, who were healthy HIV-negative adults. Germline lookup yields CDR1 SEHNR and CDR2 FQNEAQ (reference sequence). V was trimmed by 5 bases and J by 5 bases, leaving 10 bases between them. The CDR3 spans 12 residues. TCRdb keeps only in-frame clones here, not all; method: immunoSEQ multiplex PCR. Of more than 1,200,000 clones in the sample, less than 99% are singletons; the top ten hold around 0.33%. The sequenced material came from naive CD4+ T cells sorted from blood. Subset reported: CD45RA+ positively selected. The TCR originated in a man in his thirties or forties in good health. The chain carries TRBV7-9 and TRBJ2-7; D uncertain. CDR3 sequence (DNA): TGTGCCAGCAGCCCTTACATCGACGAGCAGTACTTC. Amino acid sequence: CASSPYIDEQYF.